Listed below are T cell receptor beta chains from one sample, sequenced in a study of T-cell reconstitution after alpha-beta-depleted transplantation in children. TCRdb called the PCR reads again in MiXCR, with one record for every CDR3 protein. The sample holds about 300,000 distinct CDR3 sequences; roughly 7.8% are singletons and the top ten take 9.1%. Specimen: peripheral blood, collected 360 days after TCRalphabeta/CD19-depleted stem cell transplant. All receptors come from a female patient aged 2-9 years who had a stem cell transplant for Fanconi anemia, so the T cells may come from the graft donor. The CDR3 runs from the conserved cysteine through the conserved F or W. The order of the fields is D gene, J gene, V gene, clone size, CDR3 DNA, CDR3 protein. D genes are given only for firm matches. Expanded clones get a size class; other rows say once, few or many, or leave the size out.

d_call: NA; j_call: TRBJ2-1; v_call: TRBV6-6; clone_size: many; cdr3_nt: TGTGCCAGCAGAACCCCCATAGGCAATGAGCAGTTCTTC; cdr3_aa: CASRTPIGNEQFF
d_call: NA; j_call: TRBJ1-1; v_call: TRBV6-5; clone_size: NA; cdr3_nt: TGTGCCAGCAGTTTTAACAACGTTGAAGCTTTCTTT; cdr3_aa: CASSFNNVEAFF
d_call: TRBD1; j_call: TRBJ2-1; v_call: TRBV28; clone_size: NA; cdr3_nt: TGTGCCAGCAGTCGGGACAGGTTGCTACACGATGAGCAGTTCTTC; cdr3_aa: CASSRDRLLHDEQFF
d_call: NA; j_call: TRBJ1-1; v_call: TRBV18; clone_size: few; cdr3_nt: TGTGCCAGCTCACCAGGTATGCAGGGGAACACTGAAGCTTTCTTT; cdr3_aa: CASSPGMQGNTEAFF
d_call: TRBD2; j_call: TRBJ2-7; v_call: TRBV20-1; clone_size: many; cdr3_nt: TGCAGTGCGGGCGGGACTACATCTCCCTACGAGCAGTACTTC; cdr3_aa: CSAGGTTSPYEQYF
d_call: TRBD1; j_call: TRBJ2-5; v_call: TRBV20-1; clone_size: many; cdr3_nt: TGCAGTGGAGGGAGAACCGGGACAGGGCAAGAGACCCAGTACTTC; cdr3_aa: CSGGRTGTGQETQYF
d_call: NA; j_call: TRBJ1-1; v_call: TRBV5-1; clone_size: few; cdr3_nt: TGCGCCAGCAGCTTGGATTTTGTAGCAGGGCCTGAAGCTTTCTTT; cdr3_aa: CASSLDFVAGPEAFF
d_call: TRBD1; j_call: TRBJ1-5; v_call: TRBV20-1; clone_size: many; cdr3_nt: TGCAGTGCGCCAGACAGGGTCGGGGGCAATCAGCCCCAGCATTTT; cdr3_aa: CSAPDRVGGNQPQHF
d_call: TRBD2; j_call: TRBJ2-3; v_call: TRBV7-8; clone_size: many; cdr3_nt: TGTGCCAGCAGCTTACCCGTAGCGGGGATAAGCACAGATACGCAGTATTTT; cdr3_aa: CASSLPVAGISTDTQYF
d_call: NA; j_call: TRBJ1-1; v_call: TRBV15; clone_size: many; cdr3_nt: TGTGCCACCAGCAGAGATCGGGCGGTGAACACTGAAGCTTTCTTT; cdr3_aa: CATSRDRAVNTEAFF
d_call: NA; j_call: TRBJ1-2; v_call: TRBV29-1; clone_size: many; cdr3_nt: TGCAGCGTTGCGTCGGGTCCGTATGGCTACACCTTC; cdr3_aa: CSVASGPYGYTF
d_call: NA; j_call: TRBJ2-7; v_call: TRBV28; clone_size: few; cdr3_nt: TGTGCCAGCAGTTTCCGACAGAACTACGAGCAGTACTTC; cdr3_aa: CASSFRQNYEQYF
d_call: NA; j_call: TRBJ1-4; v_call: TRBV5-6; clone_size: few; cdr3_nt: TGTGCCAGCAGCTCGAGGGCCATATTACTTGAAAAACTGTTTTTT; cdr3_aa: CASSSRAILLEKLFF
d_call: TRBD1; j_call: TRBJ1-1; v_call: TRBV7-2; clone_size: many; cdr3_nt: TGTGCCAGCAGCTTCGGGACAGGTAGAGGCACTGAAGCTTTCTTT; cdr3_aa: CASSFGTGRGTEAFF
d_call: TRBD1; j_call: TRBJ2-1; v_call: TRBV7-3; clone_size: many; cdr3_nt: TGTGCCAGCAGCACACAGGGACAGGGAGAGAATGAGCAGTTCTTC; cdr3_aa: CASSTQGQGENEQFF
d_call: NA; j_call: TRBJ1-1; v_call: TRBV27; clone_size: few; cdr3_nt: TGTGCCAGCAGTTTACAACAGGGGAACACTGAAGCTTTCTTT; cdr3_aa: CASSLQQGNTEAFF
d_call: NA; j_call: TRBJ2-3; v_call: TRBV15; clone_size: few; cdr3_nt: TGTGCCACCAGCAGGACTCCCTCCCCAGATACGCAGTATTTT; cdr3_aa: CATSRTPSPDTQYF
d_call: TRBD2; j_call: TRBJ2-1; v_call: TRBV6-2/TRBV6-3; clone_size: many; cdr3_nt: TGTGCCAGCAGTTGGACTAGCGGCCGGAATGAGCAGTTCTTC; cdr3_aa: CASSWTSGRNEQFF
d_call: TRBD1; j_call: TRBJ1-1; v_call: TRBV9; clone_size: few; cdr3_nt: TGTGCCAGCAGCGTAGTTGGGACAGCCCGGATGAACACTGAAGCTTTCTTT; cdr3_aa: CASSVVGTARMNTEAFF
d_call: NA; j_call: TRBJ1-5; v_call: TRBV5-1; clone_size: many; cdr3_nt: TGCGCCAGCAGCAAGACCACAGGGTTCAATCAGCCCCAGCATTTT; cdr3_aa: CASSKTTGFNQPQHF
d_call: NA; j_call: TRBJ2-7; v_call: TRBV6-1; clone_size: NA; cdr3_nt: TGTGCCAGCAGCCCGCACGGAGATCCGTACGAGCAGTACTTC; cdr3_aa: CASSPHGDPYEQYF
d_call: TRBD1; j_call: TRBJ1-2; v_call: TRBV7-2; clone_size: many; cdr3_nt: TGTGCCAGCAGCAGGGATGGGGCAGGGGGCATCGATGGCTACACCTTC; cdr3_aa: CASSRDGAGGIDGYTF
d_call: TRBD1; j_call: TRBJ2-7; v_call: TRBV7-2; clone_size: many; cdr3_nt: TGTGCCAGCAGCACGGACAGGGGAACCTACGAGCAGTACTTC; cdr3_aa: CASSTDRGTYEQYF
d_call: NA; j_call: TRBJ1-1; v_call: TRBV5-1; clone_size: many; cdr3_nt: TGCGCCAGCAGCTTGGGGGAGGATGCGACTGAAGCTTTCTTT; cdr3_aa: CASSLGEDATEAFF
d_call: NA; j_call: TRBJ1-2; v_call: TRBV13; clone_size: NA; cdr3_nt: TGTGCCAGCAGCTCGGCAGTAGGTCAGGCCTATGGTGGCTACACCTTC; cdr3_aa: CASSSAVGQAYGGYTF
d_call: NA; j_call: TRBJ2-7; v_call: TRBV18; clone_size: NA; cdr3_nt: TGTGCCAGCTCACCAATGGCCGTGATTGTACCCTACGAGCAGTACTTC; cdr3_aa: CASSPMAVIVPYEQYF
d_call: TRBD1; j_call: TRBJ2-3; v_call: TRBV7-2; clone_size: few; cdr3_nt: TGTGCCAGCAGCTCTAGGACAGGCCGCACAGATACGCAGTATTTT; cdr3_aa: CASSSRTGRTDTQYF
d_call: NA; j_call: TRBJ2-3; v_call: TRBV2; clone_size: NA; cdr3_nt: TGTGCCAGCAGTGAAGCAAGGGGGGATACGCAGTATTTT; cdr3_aa: CASSEARGDTQYF
d_call: TRBD1; j_call: TRBJ1-5; v_call: TRBV10-2; clone_size: few; cdr3_nt: TGCGCCAGCAGTGAGCAGGGGGCGGTGAATCAGCCCCAGCATTTT; cdr3_aa: CASSEQGAVNQPQHF
d_call: NA; j_call: TRBJ1-1; v_call: TRBV11-2; clone_size: NA; cdr3_nt: TGTGCCAGCAGCCCCATTGGGGACACTGAAGCTTTCTTT; cdr3_aa: CASSPIGDTEAFF
d_call: TRBD1; j_call: TRBJ2-1; v_call: TRBV6-1; clone_size: many; cdr3_nt: TGTGCCAGCAGTCGACGGACAGGGGGGTACAATGAGCAGTTCTTC; cdr3_aa: CASSRRTGGYNEQFF
d_call: NA; j_call: TRBJ2-3; v_call: TRBV7-6; clone_size: many; cdr3_nt: TGTGCCAGCAGCTTGATACAGGGCACAGATACGCAGTATTTT; cdr3_aa: CASSLIQGTDTQYF
d_call: NA; j_call: TRBJ2-7; v_call: TRBV7-2; clone_size: few; cdr3_nt: TGTGCCAGCAGCTTAATTTGGACGGACTCCTACGAGCAGTACTTC; cdr3_aa: CASSLIWTDSYEQYF
d_call: TRBD2; j_call: TRBJ2-3; v_call: TRBV2; clone_size: NA; cdr3_nt: TGTGCCAGCAGTGAATTCCCTAGCGGGGGTGGCACAGATACGCAGTATTTT; cdr3_aa: CASSEFPSGGGTDTQYF
d_call: NA; j_call: TRBJ2-6; v_call: TRBV2; clone_size: many; cdr3_nt: TGTGCCAGCAGTGAACCCGGGCTTAACAGGGGGGCCAACGTCCTGACTTTC; cdr3_aa: CASSEPGLNRGANVLTF
d_call: NA; j_call: TRBJ1-3; v_call: TRBV6-2/TRBV6-3; clone_size: NA; cdr3_nt: TGTGCCAGCAGTTACAAAGCCGTACCTGGAAACACCATATATTTT; cdr3_aa: CASSYKAVPGNTIYF
d_call: TRBD2; j_call: TRBJ2-7; v_call: TRBV9; clone_size: NA; cdr3_nt: TGTGCCAGCAGCGTAGATTTAGGGACTAGCGGGAGGGTACTGTACTTC; cdr3_aa: CASSVDLGTSGRVLYF
d_call: NA; j_call: TRBJ2-4; v_call: TRBV5-1; clone_size: many; cdr3_nt: TGCGCCAGCAGCCTCCTACAGGGCACCAAAAACATTCAGTACTTC; cdr3_aa: CASSLLQGTKNIQYF
d_call: TRBD2; j_call: TRBJ2-7; v_call: TRBV7-3; clone_size: few; cdr3_nt: TGTGCCAGCAGTCCGATAGCGGGAAGGTCCTACGAGCAGTACTTC; cdr3_aa: CASSPIAGRSYEQYF
d_call: TRBD2; j_call: TRBJ2-5; v_call: TRBV20-1; clone_size: many; cdr3_nt: TGCAGTGCGCCTAAGCGGGGTTCAGGCATGACCCAGTACTTC; cdr3_aa: CSAPKRGSGMTQYF
d_call: TRBD2; j_call: TRBJ2-3; v_call: TRBV7-3; clone_size: many; cdr3_nt: TGTGCCAGCAGCTTATTTCGAGGGAGGGTGCCACATACGCAGTATTTT; cdr3_aa: CASSLFRGRVPHTQYF
d_call: TRBD2; j_call: TRBJ2-2; v_call: TRBV27; clone_size: many; cdr3_nt: TGTGCCAGCAGCCTAATAGCGGGGGGCACCACCGGGGAGCTGTTTTTT; cdr3_aa: CASSLIAGGTTGELFF
d_call: NA; j_call: TRBJ1-1; v_call: TRBV28; clone_size: few; cdr3_nt: TGTGCCAGCAAATGGGCTGCTCCTGCGATGAACACTGAAGCTTTCTTT; cdr3_aa: CASKWAAPAMNTEAFF
d_call: NA; j_call: TRBJ1-1; v_call: TRBV25-1; clone_size: once; cdr3_nt: TGTGCCAGCAGTGAATCGGCCTTATCGCCTAGGGGGAGGAACACTGAAGCTTTCTTT; cdr3_aa: CASSESALSPRGRNTEAFF
d_call: NA; j_call: TRBJ1-2; v_call: TRBV7-8; clone_size: NA; cdr3_nt: TGTGCCAGCAGCTTGCGGCTTAACTATGGCTACACCTTC; cdr3_aa: CASSLRLNYGYTF
d_call: TRBD2; j_call: TRBJ2-3; v_call: TRBV28; clone_size: NA; cdr3_nt: TGTGCCAGCAGTTGCTACGAGCGGGAGGAGACAGATACGCAGTATTTT; cdr3_aa: CASSCYEREETDTQYF
d_call: TRBD1; j_call: TRBJ2-7; v_call: TRBV15; clone_size: NA; cdr3_nt: TGTGCCACCAGCGGGACAGGGGGCTTTATCTACGAGCAGTACTTC; cdr3_aa: CATSGTGGFIYEQYF
d_call: NA; j_call: TRBJ1-1; v_call: TRBV27; clone_size: NA; cdr3_nt: TGTGCCAGCAGTCCCAGAATTAGGGGGATTAGGGGATACACTGAAGCTTTCTTT; cdr3_aa: CASSPRIRGIRGYTEAFF
d_call: TRBD1; j_call: TRBJ2-3; v_call: TRBV20-1; clone_size: many; cdr3_nt: TGCAGTGCTAGGAGACAGGGGGCAGATACGCAGTATTTT; cdr3_aa: CSARRQGADTQYF
d_call: TRBD1; j_call: TRBJ2-3; v_call: TRBV29-1; clone_size: many; cdr3_nt: TGCAGCGTTACTTGGACAGGGCCGGGCGATACGCAGTATTTT; cdr3_aa: CSVTWTGPGDTQYF
d_call: NA; j_call: TRBJ2-7; v_call: TRBV9; clone_size: few; cdr3_nt: TGTGCCAGCAGGGCCGACTCAATCGACTACGAGCAGTACTTC; cdr3_aa: CASRADSIDYEQYF
d_call: TRBD1; j_call: TRBJ1-5; v_call: TRBV6-5; clone_size: many; cdr3_nt: TGTGCCAGCAGGGGGACAGGGAGGAATCAGCCCCAGCATTTT; cdr3_aa: CASRGTGRNQPQHF
d_call: NA; j_call: TRBJ2-2; v_call: TRBV7-2; clone_size: many; cdr3_nt: TGTGCCAGCAGCTTAGTTGTAGCGCCGAACACCGGGGAGCTGTTTTTT; cdr3_aa: CASSLVVAPNTGELFF
d_call: NA; j_call: TRBJ2-3; v_call: TRBV5-1; clone_size: few; cdr3_nt: TGCGCCAGCGGGGGGGCTGGGGAGATCACAGATACGCAGTATTTT; cdr3_aa: CASGGAGEITDTQYF
d_call: NA; j_call: TRBJ1-2; v_call: TRBV5-1; clone_size: many; cdr3_nt: TGCGCCAGCAGCCCTGGGGGCCGAGCATATGGCTACACCTTC; cdr3_aa: CASSPGGRAYGYTF
d_call: NA; j_call: TRBJ1-2; v_call: TRBV7-8; clone_size: NA; cdr3_nt: TGTGCCAGCAGCTTTTTTCGTTCCAGCTATGGCTACACCTTC; cdr3_aa: CASSFFRSSYGYTF
d_call: NA; j_call: TRBJ2-1; v_call: TRBV29-1; clone_size: NA; cdr3_nt: TGCAGCGTTGTACCAGCTCCCCTACCACCTCCAAATGAGCAGTTCTTC; cdr3_aa: CSVVPAPLPPPNEQFF
d_call: NA; j_call: TRBJ1-5; v_call: TRBV12-3/TRBV12-4; clone_size: many; cdr3_nt: TGTGCCAGCAGACAAGACAGGTTCAATCAGCCCCAGCATTTT; cdr3_aa: CASRQDRFNQPQHF